A selection of T cell receptor beta chains follows, all from one sample in a study of T cell changes during pregnancy in multiple sclerosis. This table comes from immunoSEQ multiplex PCR, and its TCRdb copy is limited to in-frame clones, with some not included. The sample has around 61,000 clones; about nine tenths are singletons. The input for sequencing was peripheral blood, taken in the first trimester of pregnancy. These receptors were obtained from a female donor in good health, enrolled as a control in a pregnancy study. CDR3s include the opening cysteine and the closing phenylalanine or tryptophan. The order of the fields is J gene, CDR3 length, V gene, CDR3 protein.

TRBJ2-2 12 TRBV7-9 CASSSPVGELFF
TRBJ1-2 14 TRBV7-8 CASSLMRDGDGYTF
TRBJ1-2 16 TRBV11-2 CASSVLNRKTNYGYTF
TRBJ1-5 14 TRBV6-5 CASSYSRRAKPQHF
TRBJ2-7 15 TRBV7-2 CASSSQDRGFRVQYF
TRBJ1-2 14 TRBV2 CASRTGQNDYGYTF
TRBJ2-7 13 TRBV10-1 CASSGDSPYEQYF
TRBJ2-7 15 TRBV18 CASSPIGGPAYEQYF
TRBJ2-7 15 TRBV18 CASSPSQGVSYEQYF
TRBJ2-2 15 TRBV9 CASSVGTANTGELFF
TRBJ2-7 13 TRBV10-2 CASRDPGGPEQYF
TRBJ1-2 16 TRBV7-9 CASSLTGPLAVGGYTF
TRBJ1-4 15 TRBV4-3 CASSPQGSTNEKLFF
TRBJ2-1 15 TRBV25-1 CASSEYGTGYNEQFF
TRBJ2-7 13 TRBV11-3 CASSPRRAGEQYF